Sequencing of this TCR beta chain was carried out in a study of spatial heterogeneity in lung cancer. Study-wide findings and caveats: Tumor T-cell coverage was an estimated 7% or so for alpha and 13% for beta chains. Expanded intratumoral alpha and beta TCR counts tracked tumor mutation counts. Tallies of expanded TCRs, which were sorted into ubiquitous and regional groups, correlated with counts of ubiquitous and regional nonsynonymous mutations, respectively.

TCRdb re-analysed the 5' RACE reads in MiXCR, keeping a single row per CDR3 protein. In the table there are approximately 20,000 distinct CDR3 sequences, 7% to 7.5% of which are singletons. Trimming cost V 4 bases and J 2 bases, with 8 bases left between them. CDR1 MRHNA and CDR2 SNTAGT come from the germline V gene. CDR3 length: 13 amino acids. Time point given: sample taken at primary tumor resection. The donors, 72 patients with untreated early-stage non-small cell lung cancer, provided the samples. Whole RNA came from tumor, nontumor lung or frozen PBMC and was sequenced without being sorted. About this clonotype itself: The antigen is not known. A read error is likely, as this CDR3 ends without the conserved phenylalanine or tryptophan.

The receptor's source is a female donor with early-stage non-small cell lung cancer. This material consisted of lung tumor tissue, taken at surgery. The V gene is TRBV6-4, the J gene TRBJ1-2; D is unclear. CDR3 sequence reads: CASSAGNNYGYTS. DNA for the CDR3: TGTGCCAGCAGTGCGGGGAACAACTATGGCTACACCTCC.